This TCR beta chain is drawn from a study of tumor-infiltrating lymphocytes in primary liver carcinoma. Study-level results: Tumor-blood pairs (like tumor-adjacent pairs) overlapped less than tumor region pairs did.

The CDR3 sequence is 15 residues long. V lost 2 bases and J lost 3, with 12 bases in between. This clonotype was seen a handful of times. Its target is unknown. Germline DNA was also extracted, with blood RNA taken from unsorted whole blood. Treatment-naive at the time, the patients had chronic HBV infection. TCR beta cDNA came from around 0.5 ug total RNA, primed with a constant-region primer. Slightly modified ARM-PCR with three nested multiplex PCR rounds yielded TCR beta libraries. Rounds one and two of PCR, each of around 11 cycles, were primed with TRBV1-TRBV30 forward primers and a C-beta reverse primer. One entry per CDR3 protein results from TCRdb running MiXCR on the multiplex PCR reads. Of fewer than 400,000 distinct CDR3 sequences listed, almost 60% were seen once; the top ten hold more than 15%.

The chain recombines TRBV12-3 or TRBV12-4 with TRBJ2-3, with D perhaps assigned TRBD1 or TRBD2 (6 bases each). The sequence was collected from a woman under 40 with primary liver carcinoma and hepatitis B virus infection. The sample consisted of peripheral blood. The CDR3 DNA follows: TGTGCCAGCAGTTTAAAGGGGGGCAGGACAGATACGCAGTATTTT. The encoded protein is CASSLKGGRTDTQYF.